This T cell receptor beta chain was documented in a study of blood T cell repertoires in COVID-19. Turning to the study itself: T cells, B-cell-depleted T cells, or PBMCs supplied cDNA or gDNA.

Using immunoSEQ multiplex PCR, the repertoire was profiled, and TCRdb retains in-frame clones only, with some absent. The table records over 70,000 clones, 80% of them present only once. V lost 6 bases to trimming and J lost 4 bases, with 10 bases between them. The CDR3 spans 13 residues. Germline loops: CDR1 ENHRY, CDR2 SYGVKD. This clonotype was sampled from a woman aged 80 or older with acute or convalescent COVID-19. The rearrangement uses TRBV10-3 and TRBJ1-5; D is perhaps TRBD1 (5 bases). Sequenced sample: peripheral blood. In DNA form, the CDR3 reads TGTGCCATCAGATTGACAGAGAATCAGCCCCAGCATTTT. This codes for CAIRLTENQPQHF.